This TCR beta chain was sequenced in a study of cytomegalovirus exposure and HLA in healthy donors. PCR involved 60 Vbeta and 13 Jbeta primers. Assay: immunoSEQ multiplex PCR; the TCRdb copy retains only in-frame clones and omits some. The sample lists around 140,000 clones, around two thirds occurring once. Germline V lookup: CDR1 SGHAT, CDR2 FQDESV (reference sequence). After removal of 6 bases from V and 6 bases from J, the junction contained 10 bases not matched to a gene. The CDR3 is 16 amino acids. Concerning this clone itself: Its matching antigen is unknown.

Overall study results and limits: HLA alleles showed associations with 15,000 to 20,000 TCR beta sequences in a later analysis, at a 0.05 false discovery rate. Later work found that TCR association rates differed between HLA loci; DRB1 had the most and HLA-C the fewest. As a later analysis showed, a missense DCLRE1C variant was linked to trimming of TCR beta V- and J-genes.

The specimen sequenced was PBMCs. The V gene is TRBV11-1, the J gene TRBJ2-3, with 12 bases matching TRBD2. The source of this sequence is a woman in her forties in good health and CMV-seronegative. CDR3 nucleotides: TGTGCCAGCAGTTTGACTAGCGGGGGCTCGAGGGATACGCAGTATTTT. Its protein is CASSLTSGGSRDTQYF.